This is a list of T cell receptor beta chains from one sample in a study of cytomegalovirus exposure and HLA in healthy donors. Assay used: immunoSEQ multiplex PCR; TCRdb lists only in-frame clones, some missing. The repertoire holds about 120,000 clones, with roughly 83% as singletons. The material sequenced was PBMCs. All receptors come from a man aged 25 to 40 in good health and CMV-seropositive. Both conserved end residues are part of each CDR3. D genes are given only for firm matches. Clone sizes are given selectively: once, few, many, or a class where the clone is expanded.

D: NA
J: TRBJ1-2
size: NA
V: TRBV4-2
DNA: TGTGCCAGCAGCCAATTACGTGGGACGGCGGACTATGGTTACACCTTC
CDR3: CASSQLRGTADYGYTF

D: NA
J: TRBJ2-5
size: NA
V: TRBV21-1
DNA: TGTGCCAGCTGCGGAGGCGTAGCGGGAGGGCAAGAGACCCAGTACTTC
CDR3: CASCGGVAGGQETQYF

D: TRBD2
J: TRBJ2-1
size: NA
V: TRBV9
DNA: TGTGCCAGCAGCACCCGGACTAGCGGGTATAATGAGCAGTTCTTC
CDR3: CASSTRTSGYNEQFF

D: NA
J: TRBJ1-4
size: NA
V: TRBV4-2
DNA: TGTGCCAGCAGCCAGGCAGCAGGGTCGGTCGATGAAAAACTGTTTTTT
CDR3: CASSQAAGSVDEKLFF

D: NA
J: TRBJ2-7
size: NA
V: TRBV7-2
DNA: TGTGCCAGCAGCTCCGGGGCTCTCCAGCGGGCCTACGAGCAGTACTTC
CDR3: CASSSGALQRAYEQYF

D: TRBD1
J: TRBJ2-5
size: NA
V: TRBV5-4
DNA: TGTGCCAGCAGCTTTGACAGGGGGGCAGAGACCCAGTACTTC
CDR3: CASSFDRGAETQYF

D: NA
J: TRBJ1-4
size: NA
V: TRBV18
DNA: TGTGCCAGCTCACCACGACGCGGGGGGCAGGAAAAACTGTTTTTT
CDR3: CASSPRRGGQEKLFF

D: NA
J: TRBJ2-1
size: NA
V: TRBV28
DNA: TGTGCCAGCAGTTTATTTGTCGCGGGAAACAATGAGCAGTTCTTC
CDR3: CASSLFVAGNNEQFF

D: NA
J: TRBJ2-7
size: NA
V: TRBV13
DNA: TGTGCCAGCAGCCCAGACAGGTTCAGCTCCTACGAGCAGTACTTC
CDR3: CASSPDRFSSYEQYF

D: TRBD2
J: TRBJ2-7
size: NA
V: TRBV28
DNA: TGTGCCAGCAGTTCACCGGGACTAGCGGTATACGAGCAGTACTTC
CDR3: CASSSPGLAVYEQYF

D: NA
J: TRBJ2-4
size: few
V: TRBV25-1
DNA: TGTGCCAGCAGTGAATTCGGACAGGGAGGGGTCATTCAGTACTTC
CDR3: CASSEFGQGGVIQYF

D: NA
J: TRBJ1-2
size: few
V: TRBV10-3
DNA: TGTGCCATCAGGGACCCCTCCACCGACAGAAGCATCCGCTTC
CDR3: CAIRDPSTDRSIRF

D: NA
J: TRBJ1-4
size: few
V: TRBV15
DNA: TGTGCCACCAGCAGGGACAGTAGAAATGAAAAACTGTTTTTT
CDR3: CATSRDSRNEKLFF

D: NA
J: TRBJ2-3
size: NA
V: TRBV9
DNA: TGTGCCAGCAGCATTCGAGGGCTAGCGACAGATACGCAGTATTTT
CDR3: CASSIRGLATDTQYF

D: TRBD1
J: TRBJ1-1
size: NA
V: TRBV2
DNA: TGTGCCAGCAGCCGACAGGGGAACACTGAAGCTTTCTTT
CDR3: CASSRQGNTEAFF

D: TRBD2
J: TRBJ2-1
size: NA
V: TRBV30
DNA: TGTGCCTGGAGTGTACGCCGGACTAGCGGGAACAATGAGCAGTTCTTC
CDR3: CAWSVRRTSGNNEQFF

D: NA
J: TRBJ2-7
size: NA
V: TRBV27
DNA: TGTGCCAGCCGCCGGAGGGAGACCTATGGCGAGCAGTACTTC
CDR3: CASRRRETYGEQYF

D: NA
J: TRBJ1-1
size: NA
V: TRBV4-3
DNA: TGCGCCAGCAGCCAAGGTTCGGGGGGGGGAGGCACTGAAGCTTTCTTT
CDR3: CASSQGSGGGGTEAFF

D: NA
J: TRBJ2-5
size: once
V: TRBV28
DNA: TGTGCCAGCAGTCCTCCTGGAGGCAGACAAGAGACCCAGTACTTC
CDR3: CASSPPGGRQETQYF

D: TRBD2
J: TRBJ2-5
size: NA
V: TRBV10-3
DNA: TGTGCCATCAGTGAGTCGTCCAGCGGGGGGGCGGAGACCCAGTACTTC
CDR3: CAISESSSGGAETQYF

D: NA
J: TRBJ2-7
size: NA
V: TRBV30
DNA: TGTGCCTGGAGTGTATTGGCAGGGCCCTACGAGCAGTACTTC
CDR3: CAWSVLAGPYEQYF

D: TRBD2
J: TRBJ2-7
size: NA
V: TRBV7-9
DNA: TGTTCCAGCAGCTTTGATGGGACTAGCGTCTACGAGCAGTACTTC
CDR3: CSSSFDGTSVYEQYF

D: NA
J: TRBJ1-2
size: NA
V: TRBV1
DNA: TGCACCAGCAGCCAAGAAATATCAGGTTCCTATTATGGCTACACCTTC
CDR3: CTSSQEISGSYYGYTF

D: NA
J: TRBJ2-3
size: NA
V: TRBV4-2
DNA: TGTGCCAGCAGCCAAGAGAAGGGAGTAGATACGCAGTATTTT
CDR3: CASSQEKGVDTQYF

D: TRBD1
J: TRBJ2-7
size: NA
V: TRBV10-3
DNA: TGTGCCACCGGACAGGACTACGAGCAGTACTTC
CDR3: CATGQDYEQYF

D: TRBD1
J: TRBJ1-2
size: NA
V: TRBV14
DNA: TGTGCCAGCAGCCAAGGGGGGACGCAGGGGGCTGATGGCTACACCTTC
CDR3: CASSQGGTQGADGYTF

D: TRBD1
J: TRBJ1-1
size: few
V: TRBV13
DNA: TGTGCCAGCAGCTCCGGGACAGGGGCAACTGAAGCTTTCTTT
CDR3: CASSSGTGATEAFF

D: NA
J: TRBJ1-4
size: NA
V: TRBV5-4
DNA: TGTGCCAGCAGCTCAGGGACGGAGGGAACTAATGAAAAACTGTTTTTT
CDR3: CASSSGTEGTNEKLFF

D: NA
J: TRBJ1-1
size: NA
V: TRBV11-3
DNA: TGTGCCAGCGGCTCCCGAGAGTCCGACACTGAAGCTTTCTTT
CDR3: CASGSRESDTEAFF

D: NA
J: TRBJ2-7
size: few
V: TRBV7-6
DNA: TGTGCCAGCAGCCCCGGGACCTACGAGCAGTACTTC
CDR3: CASSPGTYEQYF

D: TRBD2
J: TRBJ2-1
size: few
V: TRBV28
DNA: TGTGCCAGCAGTTTACTCAGGCCTCCGGGGGGGGAGCAGTTCTTC
CDR3: CASSLLRPPGGEQFF